Following are 16 T cell receptor beta chains from one sample sequenced in a study of T cells in Graves' hyperthyroidism and ophthalmopathy. Template material for amplifying TCR beta CDR3 regions consisted of RNA transcripts. A first-round RT-PCR of the TCR CDR3 used the HTBI primer set. TCRdb re-analysed the multiplex PCR reads in MiXCR, keeping a single row per CDR3 protein. The data contain over 700,000 distinct CDR3 sequences, approximately 40% of them singletons. The specimen sequenced was blood. These receptors came from a man younger than 30 with Graves' hyperthyroidism.

This CDR3 is CASSFPGGDEQYF. The CDR3 nucleotides are TGTGCCAGCAGCTTCCCTGGAGGGGATGAGCAGTACTTC. The chain joins TRBV7-6 to TRBJ2-7; D perhaps matches TRBD2 (6 bases). Per the germline V gene, CDR1 is SGHVS and CDR2 is FNYEAQ. V lost 3 bases, J lost 7 bases, and 13 bases lay in between. The CDR3 is made up of 13 amino acids.

The chain employs TRBV30 and TRBJ1-6; TRBD1 might be the D (6 bases). V was trimmed by 4 bases and J by 7 bases, leaving 11 bases between them. The CDR3 sequence is 13 residues long. The germline gives CDR1 GTSNPN, CDR2 SVGIG (reference sequence). The CDR3 DNA reads as TGTGCCTGGAACGGGGGGCGCAATTCACCCCTCCACTTT. It yields the protein CAWNGGRNSPLHF.

The chain carries TRBV15 and TRBJ1-1; D remains unclear. Germline-derived CDR1 and CDR2 are LNHNV and YYDKDF (reference sequence). The CDR3 extends over 14 amino acids. Trimming pared 6 bases from V and 7 bases from J, leaving 18 bases between. CDR3 sequence: CATRPPERSNEAFF. The CDR3, as DNA: TGTGCCACCAGACCCCCGGAGCGGTCTAATGAAGCTTTCTTT.

The V call is TRBV7-2, the J call TRBJ2-7; 7 nucleotides agree with TRBD1. The junction had 6 bases not matched to a gene; V was cut back by 3 bases and J by 1 base. CDR3 size: 15 residues. Germline V gene lookup returns CDR1 SGHTA and CDR2 FQGNSA. This CDR3 is CASSFAAGGSYEQYF. In nucleotides, the CDR3 is TGTGCCAGCAGCTTCGCGGCAGGGGGTTCCTACGAGCAGTACTTC.

This rearrangement joins TRBV5-5 to TRBJ1-5; TRBD1 matches 7 bases. The CDR3 sequence is 16 residues long. Per the germline V gene, CDR1 is SGHKS and CDR2 is YYEKEE (reference sequence). With V trimmed by 3 bases and J by 3 bases, 9 bases remained unmatched. The CDR3 reads CASSWQGQGDNQPQHF. CDR3 coding DNA: TGTGCCAGCAGCTGGCAAGGCCAGGGGGACAATCAGCCCCAGCATTTT. The full variable domain, rest sourced from reference TRBV5-5 and TRBJ1-5, is DAGVTQSPTHLIKTRGQQVTLRCSPISGHKSVSWYQQVLGQGPQFIFQYYEKEERGRGNFPDRFSARQFPNYSSELNVNALLLGDSALYLCASSWQGQGDNQPQHFGDGTRLSIL.

This clonotype was seen repeatedly, ten times or more. The chain uses TRBV2 and TRBJ1-2, with a tentative D call TRBD1 (5 bases). Germline CDR1 reads SNHLY; CDR2 reads FYNNEI. CDR3 length: 15 residues. V lost 4 bases and J lost 9, with 21 bases in between. The CDR3 DNA is TGTGCCAGCAGTGCGGTGGGGACGTCCCTAGAACGCTACACCTTC. Amino acid sequence: CASSAVGTSLERYTF. Supplemented by reference TRBV2 and TRBJ1-2, the full variable domain reads EPEVTQTPSHQVTQMGQEVILRCVPISNHLYFYWYRQILGQKVEFLVSFYNNEISEKSEIFDDQFSVERPDGSNFTLKIRSTKLEDSAMYFCASSAVGTSLERYTFGSGTRLTVV.

In its sample, this clonotype was seen many times. The chain joins TRBV7-9 to TRBJ1-6; D gene uncertain. CDR1 SEHNR and CDR2 FQNEAQ come from the germline V gene (reference sequence). The length of the CDR3 is 11 residues. V lost 10 bases and J 14 bases, leaving 15 bases between the germline ends. In DNA form, the CDR3 reads TGTGCCACCGAGGGTCTGGGAGCCCTCCACTTT. Its translation is CATEGLGALHF.

The CDR3 loop is CSVVRTGGTGDEKLFF. For the CDR3, the DNA is TGCAGCGTCGTCAGGACTGGAGGTACCGGGGATGAAAAACTGTTTTTT. The chain couples TRBV29-1 to TRBJ1-4; no clear D. With 6 bases removed from V and 6 bases from J, the gap between germline ends came to 23 bases. Germline CDR1 is SQVTM and CDR2 is ANQGSEA. The CDR3 has 16 residues.

This clonotype was seen a few times. The genes are TRBV5-1 and TRBJ1-2, with D unresolved. V lost 0 bases to trimming and J lost 4 bases, with 10 bases between them. Germline V gives CDR1 SGHRS, CDR2 YFSETQ. CDR3 length: 14 amino acids. The CDR3 here is CASSLGQQLYGYTF. The CDR3 DNA follows: TGCGCCAGCAGCTTGGGGCAACAGCTCTATGGCTACACCTTC.

A few counts support this clonotype. The genes are TRBV7-9 and TRBJ1-1; 8 bases line up with TRBD1. Per the germline V gene, CDR1 is SEHNR and CDR2 is FQNEAQ (reference sequence). The V segment lost 10 bases and the J segment 0 bases; nucleotides outside the gene matches: 16. This CDR3 is built from 17 residues. This CDR3 reads CAIPVVTGGTMNTEAFF. The CDR3 DNA follows: TGTGCCATCCCGGTAGTCACAGGGGGAACTATGAACACTGAAGCTTTCTTT.

This clonotype was recorded many times. The chain employs TRBV29-1 and TRBJ2-2; D is possibly TRBD1 or TRBD2 (5 bases each). Germline V gene data show CDR1 as SQVTM and CDR2 as ANQGSEA. V was shortened by 7 bases and J by 2 bases, with 11 bases between the two germline ends. This CDR3 is 13 amino acids long. CDR3 bases: TGCAGCGCTCCGGGACCCAACACCGGGGAGCTGTTTTTT. Residues: CSAPGPNTGELFF.

The gene calls are TRBV5-6 and TRBJ1-5; D is unresolved. The germline CDR1 and CDR2 sequences are SGHDT and YYEEEE. This CDR3 has 15 residues. Deletions cut 0 bases from V and 4 bases from J, with 11 bases between. The CDR3 nucleotides read TGTGCCAGCAGCTTGGGCTGGGGAGGTAATCAGCCCCAGCATTTT. Translation: CASSLGWGGNQPQHF.

This clonotype was detected many times. This chain joins TRBV29-1 and TRBJ1-1; D is undetermined. Between the trimmed V and J ends, which lost 4 bases and 4 bases, there was a span of 10 bases. Germline lookup yields CDR1 SQVTM and CDR2 ANQGSEA. This CDR3 contains 12 residues. CDR3 in DNA: TGCAGCGTTGGCCTCATGAGCACTGAAGCTTTCTTT. As protein: CSVGLMSTEAFF. The full variable domain, completed using reference TRBV29-1 and TRBJ1-1, is SAVISQKPSRDICQRGTSLTIQCQVDSQVTMMFWYRQQPGQSLTLIATANQGSEATYESGFVIDKFPISRPNLTFSTLTVSNMSPEDSSIYLCSVGLMSTEAFFGQGTRLTVV.

This clonotype was counted at least ten times. The genes are TRBV25-1 and TRBJ1-1; 10 bases align to TRBD1. Germline V CDR1 and CDR2: MGHDK, SYGVNS. CDR3 length equals 12 residues. The V segment lost 8 bases and the J segment 6 bases; nucleotides outside the gene matches: 3. CDR3 region: CASAGQGAEAFF. CDR3 bases: TGTGCCAGCGCCGGACAGGGGGCTGAAGCTTTCTTT.

This clonotype was picked up a small number of times. The chain links TRBV2 to TRBJ1-2; D is possibly TRBD1 (6 bases). The CDR3 has 12 residues. V was clipped by 8 bases and J by 2 bases, with 9 bases between them. Per germline, CDR1 SNHLY and CDR2 FYNNEI. This chain's CDR3 is CASSDRNYGYTF. As DNA, the CDR3 is TGTGCCAGCTCGGACAGAAACTATGGCTACACCTTC.

To note about this clonotype: A much larger clonotype is one base distant, so this may be a read error. V and J are TRBV29-1 and TRBJ2-5, with D perhaps being TRBD1 or TRBD2 (5 bases each). V shed 7 bases and J shed 5 bases, with 17 bases lying between them. From germline, CDR1 is SQVTM and CDR2 ANQGSEA. This CDR3 spans 13 amino acids. The CDR3 spells CSAAEGWGETQYF. Written as DNA, the CDR3 is TGCAGCGCTGCAGAGGGGTGGGGTGAGACCCAGTACTTC.